A selection of T cell receptor beta chains follows, all from one sample in a study of T cell clones after liver transplantation. Assay: immunoSEQ multiplex PCR; the TCRdb copy retains only in-frame clones and omits some. The sample comprises some 60,000 clones, 71% of which are singletons, and 15% rests with the top ten. This specimen consisted of CD4+ T cells from blood, obtained before liver transplant. All receptors come from a human donor who received a liver transplant. Each CDR3 is given with its conserved first and last residue. D genes are given only for firm matches.

CASSVVSVPPYEQYF	TRBV9	TRBJ2-7	-
CASSLVGGGQAYEQYF	TRBV5-1	TRBJ2-7	-
CASSLTRQGTDTQYF	TRBV7-3	TRBJ2-3	TRBD1
CASSPILTGVREQYF	TRBV11-2	TRBJ2-7	TRBD1
CASSVERTGANVLTF	TRBV7-9	TRBJ2-6	-
CASRRDTGNQPQHF	TRBV2	TRBJ1-5	-
CASSSAGGPNEKLFF	TRBV28	TRBJ1-4	TRBD1
CASSLPGTPEPYNSPLHF	TRBV28	TRBJ1-6	-
CASSLFLRQGRNTIYF	TRBV7-9	TRBJ1-3	-
CASSESRWEQYF	TRBV10-2	TRBJ2-7	-
CASSRTGGYTGELFF	TRBV7-2	TRBJ2-2	TRBD1
CASSLYWGTGNTGELFF	TRBV7-8	TRBJ2-2	TRBD1
CAWRLGPKTQYF	TRBV30	TRBJ2-5	-
CASSPGQYTGELFF	TRBV19	TRBJ2-2	-
CASRLAISGRLLSYEQYF	TRBV12-2	TRBJ2-7	-
CSARRDGYTEAFF	TRBV29-1	TRBJ1-1	-
CASTSRDTQYF	TRBV7-9	TRBJ2-3	-
CASSSARGQLNSPLHF	TRBV7-2	TRBJ1-6	TRBD1
CAISESEGGPNTQYF	TRBV10-3	TRBJ2-3	-
CASSEAGVWVNQPQHF	TRBV2	TRBJ1-5	-
CASSLGRLAGANDNEQFF	TRBV11-3	TRBJ2-1	TRBD2
CASSPPGQGIGNEQFF	TRBV5-1	TRBJ2-1	TRBD1
CASSLAGTDSYEQYF	TRBV5-6	TRBJ2-7	TRBD1
CASSITSGGASDEQYF	TRBV19	TRBJ2-7	TRBD2
CASRERTPTDTQYF	TRBV2	TRBJ2-3	-
CASSWGGGTHEQYF	TRBV5-8	TRBJ2-7	-
CASRPTGQRGYTF	TRBV28	TRBJ1-2	-
CASSPTGGSYEQYF	TRBV18	TRBJ2-7	TRBD1